The sample holds a few counts of the clone carrying this TCR beta chain. Its target is not known. Expressed TCRB transcripts got sequenced, as all isolated RNA was reverse transcribed. Sequencing used immunoSEQ multiplex PCR; TCRdb keeps in-frame clones, though not all of them. Of around 150,000 clones listed, 7.5% to 9.5% were seen once; the top ten hold over 0.5%. The data were obtained in a study of beta chain features in type 1 diabetes. Germline CDR1 reads MNHNY; CDR2 reads SVGAGI (reference sequence). The J segment lost 3 bases and the V segment lost 5 bases, leaving 6 bases of the junction unmatched. The CDR3 extends over 15 amino acids. Overall study results and limits: Moderate but significant shortening of TCRB CDR3s was recorded in all four CD4+ subsets from Type 1 diabetes patients.

This clonotype originated in a woman aged 18-29 years with type 1 diabetes. The material sequenced was central memory CD4+ T cells from blood. The genes are TRBV6-6 and TRBJ2-7; 11 nucleotides align to TRBD1. The CDR3 spells CASSRPGQGDYEQYF. CDR3 bases: TGTGCCAGCAGTAGACCGGGACAGGGGGACTACGAGCAGTACTTC.